This T cell receptor (beta chain) was identified during a study of blood T cell repertoires in COVID-19. CDR3 length: 16 residues. V gave up 0 bases and J gave up 2 bases, with 10 bases separating them. From germline, CDR1 is MNHEY and CDR2 SVGAGI. This table comes from immunoSEQ multiplex PCR, and its TCRdb copy is limited to in-frame clones, with some not included. The table has some 130,000 clones, 90% seen once; the top ten hold about 3.5%. This receptor was identified in a man aged 45-65 years with active COVID-19. Sequencing was carried out using peripheral blood. The chain carries TRBV6-5 and TRBJ1-4, with a possible D match to TRBD1 (5 bases). The DNA for the CDR3 is TGTGCCAGCAGTTACTCGAAGGGGTCGACTAATGAAAAACTGTTTTTT. It translates to CASSYSKGSTNEKLFF.